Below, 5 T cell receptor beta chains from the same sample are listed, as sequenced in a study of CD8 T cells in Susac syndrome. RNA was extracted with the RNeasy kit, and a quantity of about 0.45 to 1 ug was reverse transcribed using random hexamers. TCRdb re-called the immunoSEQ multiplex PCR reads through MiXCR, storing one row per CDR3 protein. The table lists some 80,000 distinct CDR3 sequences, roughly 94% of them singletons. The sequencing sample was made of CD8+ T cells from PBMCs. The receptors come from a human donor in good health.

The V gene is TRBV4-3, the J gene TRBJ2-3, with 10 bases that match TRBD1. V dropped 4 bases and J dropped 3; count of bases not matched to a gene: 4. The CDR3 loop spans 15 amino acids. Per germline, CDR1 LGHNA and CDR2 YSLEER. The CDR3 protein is CASSPGTGVTDTQYF. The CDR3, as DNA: TGCGCCAGCAGCCCTGGGACAGGGGTAACAGATACGCAGTATTTT.

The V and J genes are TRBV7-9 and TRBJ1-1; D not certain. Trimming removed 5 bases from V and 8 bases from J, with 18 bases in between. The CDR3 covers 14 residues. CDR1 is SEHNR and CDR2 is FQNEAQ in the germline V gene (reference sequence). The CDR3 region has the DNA TGTGCCAGCAGCCCTCCTGACGGAAAATTGGAAGCTTTCTTT. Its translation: CASSPPDGKLEAFF.

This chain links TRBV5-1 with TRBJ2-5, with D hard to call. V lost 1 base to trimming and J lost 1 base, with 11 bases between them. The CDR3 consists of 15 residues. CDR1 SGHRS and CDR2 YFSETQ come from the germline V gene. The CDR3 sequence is CASSLSTPVQETQYF. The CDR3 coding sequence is TGCGCCAGCAGCTTGTCGACACCAGTCCAAGAGACCCAGTACTTC. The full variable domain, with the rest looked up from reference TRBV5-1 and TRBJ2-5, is KAGVTQTPRYLIKTRGQQVTLSCSPISGHRSVSWYQQTPGQGLQFLFEYFSETQRNKGNFPGRFSGRQFSNSRSEMNVSTLELGDSALYLCASSLSTPVQETQYFGPGTRLLVL.

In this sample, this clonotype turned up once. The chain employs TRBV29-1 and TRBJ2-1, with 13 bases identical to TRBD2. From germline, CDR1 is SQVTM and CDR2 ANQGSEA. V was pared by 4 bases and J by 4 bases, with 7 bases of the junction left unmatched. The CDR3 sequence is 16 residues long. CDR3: CSVAGLAGVWYNEQFF. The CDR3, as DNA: TGCAGCGTTGCCGGACTAGCGGGAGTGTGGTACAATGAGCAGTTCTTC.

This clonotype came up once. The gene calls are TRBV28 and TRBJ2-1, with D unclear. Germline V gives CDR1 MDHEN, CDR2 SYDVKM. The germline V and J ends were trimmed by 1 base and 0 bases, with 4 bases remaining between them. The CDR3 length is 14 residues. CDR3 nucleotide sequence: TGTGCCAGCAGTTTATCCCACTCCTACAATGAGCAGTTCTTC. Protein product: CASSLSHSYNEQFF. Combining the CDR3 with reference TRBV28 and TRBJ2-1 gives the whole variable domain DVKVTQSSRYLVKRTGEKVFLECVQDMDHENMFWYRQDPGLGLRLIYFSYDVKMKEKGDIPEGYSVSREKKERFSLILESASTNQTSMYLCASSLSHSYNEQFFGPGTRLTVL.